The 29 T cell receptor beta chains below were found in one sample sequenced in a study of CD8 T cells in ankylosing spondylitis (dated by TCRdb to between 2016 and 2019). The library relied on 5' RACE. The data were produced on an Illumina HiSeq 2500. Using fastp trimming at Q25 and MiXCR clonotype assembly, TCRdb reanalyzed the public sequencing data and kept in-frame beta chains. CDR3 protein sequences are deduplicated, and each keeps its most common genes and DNA. Across this sample there are about 700,000 distinct CDR3 sequences, with around 17% seen only once. The ten most abundant clones make up roughly a fifth of the sample. No antigen is known for these receptors. Results and caveats for the whole study, not just this receptor: A TCR beta motif of several highly homologous amino acid variants appeared characteristic of blood from ankylosing spondylitis patients.

Source material: blood, either unsorted or a sorted T cell fraction (not recorded which). All receptors come from a male donor with ankylosing spondylitis.

The chain uses TRBV7-8 and TRBJ2-1; no reliable D call. V lost 6 bases to trimming and J lost 5 bases, with 11 bases between them. The germline V gene encodes CDR1 SGHVS and CDR2 FQNEAQ. CDR3 length: 13 amino acids. CDR3 sequence reads: CASRRSTDNEQFF. The CDR3 DNA is TGTGCCAGCAGAAGATCCACCGACAATGAGCAGTTCTTC.

This clonotype was seen at least ten times. The chain has TRBV12-3 or TRBV12-4 and TRBJ2-3; 7 bases line up with TRBD1. Unmatched junction bases numbered 7, after V lost 5 bases and J lost 2 bases. The CDR3 loop spans 15 amino acids. The CDR3: CASSGTAEATDTQYF. DNA of the CDR3: TGTGCCAGCAGTGGGACAGCCGAGGCCACAGATACGCAGTATTTT.

The V gene is TRBV20-1, the J gene TRBJ2-7; D is ambiguous. Trimming took 1 base from V and 2 from J, leaving 6 bases between them. CDR1 is DFQATT and CDR2 is SNEGSKA in the germline V gene (reference sequence). CDR3 size: 12 residues. CDR3 residues: CSARGATYEQYF. CDR3 coding DNA: TGCAGTGCTAGAGGGGCCACCTACGAGCAGTACTTC.

V gene TRBV20-1 combines with J gene TRBJ2-5; tentatively, D is TRBD1 (5 bases). The germline V gene has CDR1 DFQATT and CDR2 SNEGSKA (reference sequence). The CDR3 has 13 residues. With 3 bases removed from V and 4 bases from J, the gap between germline ends came to 12 bases. The CDR3 protein is CSARLVRAETQYF. CDR3 nucleotides: TGCAGTGCTAGGCTAGTCAGGGCAGAGACCCAGTACTTC.

The V gene is TRBV5-6, the J gene TRBJ2-1; a weak D match, TRBD1 (5 bases). V was trimmed by 0 bases and J by 6 bases, leaving 13 bases between them. CDR1 SGHDT and CDR2 YYEEEE come from the germline V gene. The CDR3 has 15 amino acids. The CDR3 loop reads CASSLVRATLNEQFF. The CDR3 DNA is TGTGCCAGCAGCTTGGTCAGGGCAACCCTCAATGAGCAGTTCTTC.

This chain connects TRBV12-3 or TRBV12-4 to TRBJ2-7; D perhaps matches TRBD1 (7 bases). Trimming cost V 6 bases and J 1 base, with 22 bases left between them. The CDR3 has 17 residues. The CDR3 DNA reads TGTGCCAGCAGCCTCAGGGGGTCCGGGAGTGGATCCTACGAGCAGTACTTC. Protein: CASSLRGSGSGSYEQYF.

The rearrangement uses TRBV30 and TRBJ2-5, with 7 nucleotides matching TRBD2. In germline, CDR1 is GTSNPN, CDR2 SVGIG (reference sequence). V shed 2 bases, J shed 6 bases, and the junction held 3 bases outside the gene matches. The CDR3 covers 12 residues. The CDR3 DNA sequence: TGTGCCTGGAGTCCACTAGCGAAGACCCAGTACTTC. Translation: CAWSPLAKTQYF.

The CDR3 region has the DNA TGTGCCAGCAGCTCGACTAGCGGGGCCCCCTACGAGCAGTACTTC. It yields the protein CASSSTSGAPYEQYF. The rearrangement joins TRBV7-6 to TRBJ2-7; 11 nucleotides agree with TRBD2. Germline CDR1 and CDR2: SGHVS and FNYEAQ. The V gene end was trimmed by 4 bases and the J gene end by 2 bases; junction bases not matched to a gene: 4. The CDR3 runs 15 residues.

The chain links TRBV12-3 or TRBV12-4 to TRBJ1-1; 8 bases are a match to TRBD1. CDR3 length: 15 amino acids. Trimming cost V 4 bases and J 5 bases; bases outside gene matches: 9. The CDR3 sequence is CASSSPDRVGTEAFF. CDR3 in DNA: TGTGCCAGCAGTTCTCCGGACAGGGTTGGGACTGAAGCTTTCTTT.

This chain links TRBV7-8 with TRBJ2-7; TRBD1 might be the D (6 bases). The length of the CDR3 is 15 residues. The germline CDR1 and CDR2 sequences are SGHVS and FQNEAQ. With 2 bases removed from V and 2 bases from J, the gap between germline ends came to 13 bases. Here the CDR3 reads CASSLRSDRTYEQYF. CDR3 coding DNA: TGTGCCAGCAGCTTAAGGTCCGACAGGACCTACGAGCAGTACTTC.

Regarding this clonotype: The conserved final phenylalanine or tryptophan is absent from the CDR3, which likely points to a read error. The DNA is omitted, as the CDR3 cannot be located on it reliably, and the CDR3 follows TCRdb's listing. The chain employs TRBV20-1 and TRBJ2-1; TRBD1, the table's D call, was not compared with the DNA. Germline values: CDR1 DFQATT, CDR2 SNEGSKA (reference sequence). Counting both end residues, the CDR3 totals 15 amino acids. This CDR3 reads CSARGGSEQFFGPAI.

This clonotype was seen only a few times. The CDR3 DNA is TGTGCCAGCAGGGAGATCTTGGAAAACATTCAGTACTTC. This translates into CASREILENIQYF. The J gene is TRBJ2-4, the V gene TRBV6-1; D gene uncertain. Trimming left V 6 bases short and J 5 bases short, with 11 bases between. In germline, CDR1 is MNHNS, CDR2 SASEGT. The CDR3 has 13 amino acids.

This clonotype showed up just a few times. The chain couples TRBV19 to TRBJ2-7; D is perhaps TRBD1 (6 bases). The CDR3 is 13 amino acids. V dropped 7 bases and J dropped 2 bases, with 12 bases sitting between them. CDR1 LNHDA and CDR2 SQIVND come from the germline V gene (reference sequence). The CDR3 bases are TGTGCCAGTACCCAGGGGCCCACCTACGAGCAGTACTTC. As protein: CASTQGPTYEQYF.

This clonotype was picked up a small number of times. The rearrangement uses TRBV20-1 and TRBJ2-7, with 7 positions matching TRBD1. The CDR3 extends over 15 amino acids. Trimming at V came to 6 bases and at J to 3 bases, leaving 14 bases not matched to a gene. The germline CDR1 and CDR2 sequences are DFQATT and SNEGSKA (reference sequence). CDR3 nucleotides: TGCAGTGCCCCTCCCGCAGGGGGTGGTGTCTACGAGCAGTACTTC. Protein sequence: CSAPPAGGGVYEQYF.

Many counts were recorded for this clonotype. The gene calls are TRBV5-1 and TRBJ2-1; D is unresolved. Looked up from germline, CDR1 is SGHRS and CDR2 is YFSETQ. The CDR3 has 12 amino acids. Trimming took off 2 bases at V and 12 bases at J, with 12 bases between the two ends. CDR3 in amino acids: CASSLDGPRQFF. CDR3 bases: TGCGCCAGCAGCTTAGATGGTCCCAGGCAGTTCTTC.

The rearrangement uses TRBV18 and TRBJ2-1; possibly TRBD1 or TRBD2 for D (5 bases each). V lost 5 bases to trimming and J lost 3 bases, with 14 bases between them. Germline CDR1 KGHSH, CDR2 LQKENI. The CDR3 runs 15 residues. The CDR3 loop reads CASSSWDPNYNEQFF. The CDR3 region has the DNA TGTGCCAGCTCAAGTTGGGACCCGAACTACAATGAGCAGTTCTTC.

A few counts support this clonotype. This chain links TRBV28 with TRBJ1-5; D remains ambiguous. The CDR3 covers 16 residues. Trimming took off 4 bases at V and 0 bases at J, with 13 bases between the two ends. CDR1 and CDR2 (germline): MDHEN, SYDVKM. CDR3 region: CASSSQRDYSNQPQHF. CDR3 nucleotides: TGTGCCAGCAGTTCCCAAAGAGATTATAGCAATCAGCCCCAGCATTTT. Looking up the rest from reference TRBV28 and TRBJ1-5 gives the full variable domain: DVKVTQSSRYLVKRTGEKVFLECVQDMDHENMFWYRQDPGLGLRLIYFSYDVKMKEKGDIPEGYSVSREKKERFSLILESASTNQTSMYLCASSSQRDYSNQPQHFGDGTRLSIL.

This chain uses TRBV9 with TRBJ2-1; possibly TRBD2 for D (5 bases). Germline CDR1 reads SGDLS; CDR2 reads YYNGEE. Between the trimmed V and J ends, which lost 2 bases and 3 bases, there was a span of 12 bases. The CDR3 is 15 residues long. For the CDR3, the DNA is TGTGCCAGCAGCGTTAGTGTCGCGGGCTACAATGAGCAGTTCTTC. Residues: CASSVSVAGYNEQFF. Full variable domain (missing parts from reference TRBV9 and TRBJ2-1): DSGVTQTPKHLITATGQRVTLRCSPRSGDLSVYWYQQSLDQGLQFLIQYYNGEERAKGNILERFSAQQFPDLHSELNLSSLELGDSALYFCASSVSVAGYNEQFFGPGTRLTVL.

This clonotype has a handful of counts. This chain uses TRBV5-1 with TRBJ2-5; D uncertain. The V gene's germline CDR1 is SGHRS and CDR2 YFSETQ. The CDR3 spans 14 residues. V lost 5 bases, J lost 5 bases, and 16 bases lay in between. The CDR3 DNA reads as TGCGCCAGCAGGCCCCTTCTAGTTACGGAGACCCAGTACTTC. It translates to CASRPLLVTETQYF.

This clonotype was counted only a few times. The J gene is TRBJ2-1, the V gene TRBV7-8; a weak D match, TRBD2 (7 bases). The CDR3 is 18 amino acids. Germline loops: CDR1 SGHVS, CDR2 FQNEAQ. Between the trimmed V and J ends, which lost 2 bases and 8 bases, there was a span of 25 bases. CDR3 loop: CASSLSPRGAARVYEQFF. CDR3 in DNA: TGTGCCAGCAGCTTATCCCCCCGGGGGGCGGCCCGGGTTTATGAGCAGTTCTTC.

This chain connects TRBV4-1 to TRBJ2-1; TRBD2 might be the D (5 bases). The germline gives CDR1 MGHRA, CDR2 YSYEKL. This CDR3 has 16 residues. With 1 base removed from V and 3 bases from J, the gap between germline ends came to 13 bases. The chain's CDR3 is CASSQGPREGYNEQFF. In DNA, the CDR3 is TGCGCCAGCAGCCAAGGGCCCCGGGAAGGCTACAATGAGCAGTTCTTC.

J is TRBJ1-2 and V is TRBV20-1; D is undetermined. Germline-derived CDR1 and CDR2 are DFQATT and SNEGSKA (reference sequence). Trimming removed 0 bases from V and 10 bases from J, with 6 bases in between. The CDR3 runs to 10 residues. As DNA, the CDR3 is TGCAGTGCTAGAGATAGTTCCTACACCTTC. It codes for CSARDSSYTF.

This clonotype has only a few counts. J is TRBJ2-1 and V is TRBV11-2; TRBD2 agrees at 14 bases. J gave up 4 bases and V 3 bases, and 5 bases lay outside the gene matches. The CDR3 covers 17 residues. Germline loops: CDR1 SGHAT, CDR2 FQNNGV. CDR3 in amino acids: CASSLYRLAGGYNEQFF. The CDR3 DNA follows: TGTGCCAGCAGCTTGTACAGACTAGCGGGAGGGTACAATGAGCAGTTCTTC.

V is TRBV7-8 and J is TRBJ2-7; 8 bases map to TRBD1. This CDR3 has 17 residues. CDR1 and CDR2 from the germline V gene are SGHVS and FQNEAQ. Trimming took 4 bases from V and 5 from J; bases not matched to a gene: 16. DNA for the CDR3: TGTGCCAGCAGCTATCTCCCCGGGTGGACAGGGCTCCACGAGCAGTACTTC. Translated, it gives CASSYLPGWTGLHEQYF.

This chain joins TRBV12-3 or TRBV12-4 and TRBJ2-1; either TRBD1 or TRBD2 may supply D (6 bases each). The CDR3 contains 13 residues. With 5 bases removed from V and 5 bases from J, the gap between germline ends came to 10 bases. The CDR3 is CASSAGTHNEQFF. The CDR3 DNA reads as TGTGCCAGCAGTGCGGGGACACACAATGAGCAGTTCTTC.

This clonotype was counted a few times. The chain combines TRBV7-6 with TRBJ1-3, with TRBD1 matching 7 bases. The length of the CDR3 is 18 residues. Germline assignment: CDR1 SGHVS and CDR2 FNYEAQ. V was pared by 7 bases and J by 0 bases, with 15 bases of the junction left unmatched. The CDR3 is CASMLGQPYLNSGNTIYF. The CDR3 region has the DNA TGTGCCAGCATGCTGGGACAGCCCTACTTAAACTCTGGAAACACCATATATTTT.

The genes are TRBV6-2 or TRBV6-3 and TRBJ2-2; D is perhaps TRBD1 (5 bases). Trimming shortened V by 2 bases and J by 2 bases, and 12 bases separated the two germline ends. The length of the CDR3 is 16 residues. Germline CDR1 is MNHEY and CDR2 is SVGEGT. The CDR3 loop reads CASSYGAGFNTGELFF. The CDR3 coding sequence is TGTGCCAGCAGTTACGGGGCAGGATTCAACACCGGGGAGCTGTTTTTT.

This clonotype has a count of ten or more. The rearrangement joins TRBV3-1 to TRBJ1-6, with 7 nucleotides matching TRBD1. Trimming at V came to 6 bases and at J to 6 bases, leaving 8 bases not matched to a gene. This CDR3 is 15 amino acids long. Per germline, CDR1 LGHDT and CDR2 YNNKEL (reference sequence). CDR3 amino acids: CASRGTVLTNSPLHF. The DNA of the CDR3 is TGTGCCAGCAGGGGGACAGTTCTTACTAATTCACCCCTCCACTTT.

The chain uses TRBV28 and TRBJ2-7; D remains unclear. The length of the CDR3 is 15 residues. CDR1 and CDR2 from the germline V gene are MDHEN and SYDVKM. The V gene lost 3 bases and the J gene lost 3 bases, with 15 bases spanning the gap. In DNA form, the CDR3 reads TGTGCCAGCAGTTTCGACCCTCGGACGAGCTACGAGCAGTACTTC. Protein sequence: CASSFDPRTSYEQYF. Full variable domain (outside the CDR3, taken from reference TRBV28 and TRBJ2-7): DVKVTQSSRYLVKRTGEKVFLECVQDMDHENMFWYRQDPGLGLRLIYFSYDVKMKEKGDIPEGYSVSREKKERFSLILESASTNQTSMYLCASSFDPRTSYEQYFGPGTRLTVT.